These 14 T cell receptor beta chains came from one sample sequenced in a study of cytomegalovirus exposure and HLA in healthy donors. The primer mix had 60 Vbeta and 13 Jbeta primers. Libraries were prepared by immunoSEQ multiplex PCR; TCRdb keeps only in-frame clonotypes and omits some of them. The specimen's table records some 70,000 clones. The sequenced sample consisted of PBMCs. These receptors were collected from a middle-aged man in good health and CMV-seronegative.

The gene calls are TRBV6-6 and TRBJ1-2, with 8 bases aligning to TRBD1. CDR3 length: 14 amino acids. Germline V lookup: CDR1 MNHNY, CDR2 SVGAGI (reference sequence). The J segment lost 2 bases and the V segment lost 6 bases, leaving 5 bases of the junction unmatched. CDR3 loop: CASRRRQGNYGYTF. In DNA, the CDR3 is TGTGCCAGCAGACGAAGACAGGGGAACTATGGCTACACCTTC.

The chain joins TRBV19 to TRBJ2-1; 9 nucleotides agree with TRBD2. V was clipped by 9 bases and J by 0 bases; unmatched bases: 6. The CDR3 is 15 residues long. Germline CDR1 is LNHDA and CDR2 is SQIVND (reference sequence). The CDR3, as DNA: TGTGCCAGCAGTCCTAGCGGGGCCTCCTACAATGAGCAGTTCTTC. Protein: CASSPSGASYNEQFF.

The chain combines TRBV4-3 with TRBJ1-2; no reliable D call. There are 14 residues in the CDR3. Germline values: CDR1 LGHNA, CDR2 YSLEER. Trimming stripped 5 bases from V and 6 bases from J, with 16 bases between. In DNA, the CDR3 is TGCGCCAGCAGCTTTATCACAGCCGTGGATGGCTACACCTTC. It translates to CASSFITAVDGYTF.

For the CDR3, the DNA is TGTGCCAGCAGCCAAGGGACTAGCGGATCCAATGAGCAGTTCTTC. Translating gives CASSQGTSGSNEQFF. The rearrangement links TRBV4-2 to TRBJ2-1, with 10 bases identical to TRBD2. The CDR3 is made up of 15 amino acids. Germline V gene data show CDR1 as LGHNA and CDR2 as YNFKEQ. Trimming took 1 base from V and 6 from J; bases not matched to a gene: 3.

V usage is TRBV29-1 and J usage is TRBJ2-1, with 9 bases identical to TRBD2. V lost 6 bases and J lost 6; bases outside the gene matches: 6. The CDR3 is made up of 13 amino acids. From germline, CDR1 is SQVTM and CDR2 ANQGSEA. This CDR3 reads CSVLAGVSNEQFF. CDR3 DNA: TGCAGCGTCTTAGCGGGAGTTTCCAATGAGCAGTTCTTC.

The chain carries TRBV30 and TRBJ2-7; TRBD2 matches at 7 bases. V shed 7 bases and J 0 bases; nucleotides not matched to a gene: 6. CDR1 GTSNPN and CDR2 SVGIG come from the germline V gene (reference sequence). CDR3 length: 13 amino acids. As DNA, the CDR3 is TGTGCCTCTAGTGGGGGGGGCTCCTACGAGCAGTACTTC. Its translation: CASSGGGSYEQYF.

The rearrangement joins TRBV27 to TRBJ2-1; D may be TRBD1 (6 bases). V was pared by 5 bases and J by 7 bases, with 12 bases between. The V gene's germline CDR1 is MNHEY and CDR2 SMNVEV (reference sequence). The CDR3 loop spans 13 amino acids. In nucleotides, the CDR3 is TGTGCCAGCAGTAACATCAGGGGAAATGAGCAGTTCTTC. Residues: CASSNIRGNEQFF.

This chain links TRBV7-2 with TRBJ1-2, with D possibly matching TRBD1 (6 bases). The germline V gene encodes CDR1 SGHTA and CDR2 FQGNSA. The CDR3 totals 14 residues. Trimming pared 2 bases from V and 2 bases from J, leaving 9 bases between. This CDR3 is CASSLRQENYGYTF. The CDR3 region has the DNA TGTGCCAGCAGCTTACGACAGGAGAACTATGGCTACACCTTC.

This chain links TRBV18 with TRBJ2-7; 9 bases match TRBD2. Losses at the gene ends were 4 bases for V and 7 bases for J; bases not matched to a gene: 20. The CDR3 consists of 18 residues. Germline CDR1 reads KGHSH; CDR2 reads LQKENI. The CDR3 here is CASSLKSPPTSGMWEQYF. The CDR3 DNA reads TGTGCCAGCTCACTGAAAAGCCCCCCGACTAGCGGAATGTGGGAGCAGTACTTC. Full variable domain (missing parts from reference TRBV18 and TRBJ2-7): NAGVMQNPRHLVRRRGQEARLRCSPMKGHSHVYWYRQLPEEGLKFMVYLQKENIIDESGMPKERFSAEFPKEGPSILRIQQVVRGDSAAYFCASSLKSPPTSGMWEQYFGPGTRLTVT.

The V and J genes are TRBV27 and TRBJ2-7, with D perhaps matching TRBD1 (6 bases). This CDR3 has 11 amino acids. Germline CDR1 is MNHEY and CDR2 is SMNVEV (reference sequence). With 9 bases removed from V and 8 bases from J, the gap between germline ends came to 14 bases. This CDR3 is CASTSGTKQYF. Written as DNA, the CDR3 is TGTGCCAGTACCTCGGGGACAAAGCAGTACTTC.

The V gene is TRBV15, the J gene TRBJ1-3; TRBD1 aligns across 7 bases. CDR3 length: 17 residues. Germline lookup yields CDR1 LNHNV and CDR2 YYDKDF (reference sequence). The junction had 11 bases not matched to a gene; V was cut back by 4 bases and J by 2 bases. The CDR3 loop is CATSTKQGFVPGNTIYF. The CDR3 DNA sequence: TGTGCCACCAGCACTAAACAGGGGTTTGTACCTGGAAACACCATATATTTT.

V and J are TRBV2 and TRBJ1-4; D is perhaps TRBD1 (5 bases). The CDR3 contains 15 residues. Germline V gene lookup returns CDR1 SNHLY and CDR2 FYNNEI. V was pared by 7 bases and J by 0 bases, with 12 bases between. The CDR3 region has the DNA TGTGCCAGCATGACAGCAGGATCAACTAATGAAAAACTGTTTTTT. This gives the protein CASMTAGSTNEKLFF.

This chain links TRBV18 with TRBJ1-4, with TRBD1 as a possible D gene (5 bases). The CDR3 is 16 amino acids. Trimming shortened V by 3 bases and J by 2 bases, and 13 bases separated the two germline ends. CDR1 is KGHSH and CDR2 is LQKENI in the germline V gene. In nucleotides, the CDR3 is TGTGCCAGCTCACCTCAAGCAGGGTGGACTAATGAAAAACTGTTTTTT. Protein sequence: CASSPQAGWTNEKLFF. Supplemented by reference TRBV18 and TRBJ1-4, the full variable domain reads NAGVMQNPRHLVRRRGQEARLRCSPMKGHSHVYWYRQLPEEGLKFMVYLQKENIIDESGMPKERFSAEFPKEGPSILRIQQVVRGDSAAYFCASSPQAGWTNEKLFFGSGTQLSVL.

The V call is TRBV5-1, the J call TRBJ1-4; unclear D gene. Germline V gene lookup returns CDR1 SGHRS and CDR2 YFSETQ. The length of the CDR3 is 16 residues. V was trimmed by 0 bases and J by 8 bases, leaving 17 bases between them. CDR3: CASSLGSRRPPEKLFF. The CDR3 bases are TGCGCCAGCAGCTTGGGATCGCGGAGGCCCCCGGAAAAACTGTTTTTT.